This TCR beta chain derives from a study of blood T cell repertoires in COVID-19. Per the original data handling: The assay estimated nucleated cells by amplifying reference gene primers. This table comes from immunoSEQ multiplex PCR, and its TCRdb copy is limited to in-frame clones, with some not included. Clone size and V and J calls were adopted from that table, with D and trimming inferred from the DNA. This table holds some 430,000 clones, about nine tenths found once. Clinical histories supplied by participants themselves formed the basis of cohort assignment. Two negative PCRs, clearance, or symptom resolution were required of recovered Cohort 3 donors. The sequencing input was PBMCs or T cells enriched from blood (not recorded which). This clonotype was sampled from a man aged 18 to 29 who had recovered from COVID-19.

The CDR3 here is CASSLTMAHKKNQPQHF. As DNA, the CDR3 is TGTGCCAGCAGCTTAACTATGGCCCACAAGAAAAATCAGCCCCAGCATTTT. The chain uses TRBV7-3 and TRBJ1-5, with unresolved D. V shed 0 bases and J shed 4 bases, with 16 bases lying between them. The CDR3 spans 17 residues. The germline V gene has CDR1 SGHTA and CDR2 FQGTGA.